This TCR beta chain was sequenced in a study of OX40 agonist ivuxolimab in advanced cancers. Across the whole study: The patients got ivuxolimab, which is an agonistic anti-OX40 (CD134) antibody. Eligibility admitted prior anti-PD-1, anti-PD-L1 or anti-CTLA-4 therapy; around 42% had some. A partial response was reached by three patients: one with hepatocellular carcinoma and two with cutaneous melanoma.

The CDR3 runs 15 residues. V lost 1 base and J 4 bases, leaving 11 bases between the germline ends. From germline, CDR1 is LGHNA and CDR2 YSLEER. Profiling relied on immunoSEQ multiplex PCR, and the TCRdb table lists in-frame clones only, not all of them. The sample has roughly 89,000 clones; roughly 93% are singletons. A single count supports this clone. This chain connects TRBV4-3 to TRBJ1-5; the D is unclear. The sample consisted of CD4+ or CD8+ T cells sorted from blood, taken in a trial of the OX40 agonist ivuxolimab. The TCR comes from an adult with an advanced solid tumor such as melanoma, head and neck, liver or kidney cancer. The CDR3 sequence is CASSQAFSLNQPQHF. DNA for the CDR3: TGCGCCAGCAGCCAAGCTTTCAGTCTAAATCAGCCCCAGCATTTT.